This T cell receptor beta chain was sequenced for a study of shared clonotypes between healthy human individuals. Background on the study: For every donor, three CD4 naive, three CD4 memory, two CD8 naive and one CD8 memory plates were used. Study-wide findings and caveats: What naive subsets generally showed was a larger estimated richness than memory subsets showed.

As to this clone: Its specificity is unknown.

Assay runs were performed at deep level. Only in-frame clones appear in the TCRdb table, and some are missing; sequencing was by immunoSEQ multiplex PCR. The sample records 600,000 to 750,000 clones, about two thirds being singletons. Per the germline V gene, CDR1 is SGHRS and CDR2 is YFSETQ. The CDR3 is 15 residues long. Trimming at V came to 0 bases and at J to 2 bases, leaving 1 base not matched to a gene. The chain has TRBV5-1 and TRBJ2-5; 10 bases map to TRBD1. The specimen sequenced was memory CD4+ T cells sorted from blood. Subset noted: CD45RA-negative fraction. This receptor was obtained from a woman in her thirties in good health. The CDR3 sequence: CASSLGTGGQETQYF. Written as DNA, the CDR3 is TGCGCCAGCAGCTTGGGGACAGGGGGTCAAGAGACCCAGTACTTC.